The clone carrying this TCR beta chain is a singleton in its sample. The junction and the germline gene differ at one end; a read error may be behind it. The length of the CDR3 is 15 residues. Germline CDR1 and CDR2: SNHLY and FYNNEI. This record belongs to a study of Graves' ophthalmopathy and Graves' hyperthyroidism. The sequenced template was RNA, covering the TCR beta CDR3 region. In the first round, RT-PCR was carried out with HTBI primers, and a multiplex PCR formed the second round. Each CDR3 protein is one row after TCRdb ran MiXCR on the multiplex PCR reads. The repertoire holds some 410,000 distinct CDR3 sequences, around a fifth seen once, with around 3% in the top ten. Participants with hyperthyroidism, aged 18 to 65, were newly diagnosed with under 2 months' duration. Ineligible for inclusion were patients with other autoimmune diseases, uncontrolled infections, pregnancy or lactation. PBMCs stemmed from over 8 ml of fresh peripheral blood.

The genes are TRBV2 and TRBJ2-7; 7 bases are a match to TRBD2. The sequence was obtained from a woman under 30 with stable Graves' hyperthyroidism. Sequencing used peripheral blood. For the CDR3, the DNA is TGTGCCAGCAGTGGGCTAGCGGTACTCTCCTACGATCAGTACTTC. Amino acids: CASSGLAVLSYDQYF.